A selection of T cell receptor beta chains follows, all from one sample in a study of beta chain features in type 1 diabetes. The protocol was immunoSEQ multiplex PCR, while the TCRdb copy is restricted to in-frame clones and leaves out a portion. The sample lists some 410,000 clones, 11% occurring once. Sequenced material: naive CD4+ T cells from blood. Receptors originate from a woman under 30 in good health. The CDR3 runs from the conserved cysteine through the conserved F or W. The D gene is left open where the match is weak. Expanded clones get a size class; other rows say once, few or many, or leave the size out.

j_gene: TRBJ1-2
len: 12
d_gene: TRBD1
abundance: few
v_gene: TRBV2
CDR3nt: TGTGCCAGCAGGACAGGGAGGTCTGGCTACACCTTC
CDR3aa: CASRTGRSGYTF

j_gene: TRBJ2-2
len: 14
d_gene: .
abundance: few
v_gene: TRBV29-1
CDR3nt: TGCAGCGTTGTTGCGGCACCGAACACCGGGGAGCTGTTTTTT
CDR3aa: CSVVAAPNTGELFF

j_gene: TRBJ2-1
len: 15
d_gene: TRBD2
abundance: few
v_gene: TRBV11-2
CDR3nt: TGTGCCAGCAGCGTTACAGCGGGAGGACACAATGAGCAGTTCTTC
CDR3aa: CASSVTAGGHNEQFF

j_gene: TRBJ2-1
len: 15
d_gene: .
abundance: .
v_gene: TRBV4-2
CDR3nt: TGTGCCAGCAGCCGGGACTTAAGCTCCTACAATGAGCAGTTCTTC
CDR3aa: CASSRDLSSYNEQFF

j_gene: TRBJ2-5
len: 14
d_gene: TRBD1
abundance: few
v_gene: TRBV25-1
CDR3nt: TGTGCCAGCACCACGACAGGGGGCGCGGAGACCCAGTACTTC
CDR3aa: CASTTTGGAETQYF

j_gene: TRBJ2-5
len: 13
d_gene: .
abundance: few
v_gene: TRBV29-1
CDR3nt: TGCAGCGTTTTAGCGCCGCTTGAAGAGACCCAGTACTTC
CDR3aa: CSVLAPLEETQYF

j_gene: TRBJ1-5
len: 12
d_gene: .
abundance: few
v_gene: TRBV29-1
CDR3nt: TGCAGCGTTGTTGATGGCAATCAGCCCCAGCATTTT
CDR3aa: CSVVDGNQPQHF

j_gene: TRBJ2-5
len: 15
d_gene: .
abundance: .
v_gene: TRBV5-4
CDR3nt: TGTGCCAGCAGCACCTGGTCCCGTGTCGGGGAGACCCAGTACTTC
CDR3aa: CASSTWSRVGETQYF

j_gene: TRBJ2-1
len: 16
d_gene: TRBD1
abundance: .
v_gene: TRBV7-2
CDR3nt: TGTGCCAGCAGCGAAAGACCGGGACAGACCTACAATGAGCAGTTCTTC
CDR3aa: CASSERPGQTYNEQFF

j_gene: TRBJ2-7
len: 15
d_gene: .
abundance: .
v_gene: TRBV28
CDR3nt: TGTGCCAGCAGCCAATTGGTGGGGGTCGGCTACGAGCAGTACTTC
CDR3aa: CASSQLVGVGYEQYF

j_gene: TRBJ2-7
len: 15
d_gene: TRBD2
abundance: .
v_gene: TRBV6-1
CDR3nt: TGTGCCAGCAGACGGCAGGGACTACTCAGCTACGAGCAGTACTTC
CDR3aa: CASRRQGLLSYEQYF

j_gene: TRBJ2-1
len: 16
d_gene: .
abundance: few
v_gene: TRBV6-6
CDR3nt: TGTGCCAGCAGTTACTCCAGGGCCGCGGGTTACAATGAGCAGTTCTTC
CDR3aa: CASSYSRAAGYNEQFF

j_gene: TRBJ1-1
len: 15
d_gene: TRBD1
abundance: few
v_gene: TRBV7-2
CDR3nt: TGTGCCAGCAGCTCCCGACAGGGCAGGAACACTGAAGCTTTCTTT
CDR3aa: CASSSRQGRNTEAFF

j_gene: TRBJ1-1
len: 13
d_gene: .
abundance: .
v_gene: TRBV14
CDR3nt: TGTGCCAGCAGCCAAGAGAGGAGAGCTGGAGCTTTCTTT
CDR3aa: CASSQERRAGAFF

j_gene: TRBJ2-5
len: 14
d_gene: TRBD1
abundance: .
v_gene: TRBV7-8
CDR3nt: TGTGCCAGCAGCGCAGACAGGGGGTCGGAGACCCAGTACTTC
CDR3aa: CASSADRGSETQYF

j_gene: TRBJ2-3
len: 15
d_gene: TRBD2
abundance: few
v_gene: TRBV7-2
CDR3nt: TGTGCCAGCAGCCGTAGCGGGAGGGCCACAGATACGCAGTATTTT
CDR3aa: CASSRSGRATDTQYF

j_gene: TRBJ2-2
len: 16
d_gene: .
abundance: few
v_gene: TRBV4-3
CDR3nt: TGCGCCAGCAGCCAAGCAGGGCTGAAGGCCACCGGGGAGCTGTTTTTT
CDR3aa: CASSQAGLKATGELFF

j_gene: TRBJ2-3
len: 15
d_gene: .
abundance: .
v_gene: TRBV7-2
CDR3nt: TGTGCCAGCAGCTCGGGGAGTGCGGGCACAGATACGCAGTATTTT
CDR3aa: CASSSGSAGTDTQYF

j_gene: TRBJ1-4
len: 19
d_gene: TRBD1
abundance: .
v_gene: TRBV14
CDR3nt: TGTGCCAGCAGCCAAGCACGTAGCAGGGGGCGCAGGATTAATGAAAAACTGTTTTTT
CDR3aa: CASSQARSRGRRINEKLFF

j_gene: TRBJ1-1
len: 14
d_gene: .
abundance: .
v_gene: TRBV29-1
CDR3nt: TGCAGCGTTGAAACCGGGGGCGCGAGGACGGAAGCTTTCTTT
CDR3aa: CSVETGGARTEAFF

j_gene: TRBJ2-4
len: 14
d_gene: .
abundance: few
v_gene: TRBV6-6
CDR3nt: TGTGCCAGCAGTCCGGGGTTAGCCAAAAACATTCAGTACTTC
CDR3aa: CASSPGLAKNIQYF

j_gene: TRBJ2-1
len: 12
d_gene: .
abundance: .
v_gene: TRBV9
CDR3nt: TGTGCCAGCGGGGGGCTGGGACTTGAGCAGTTCTTC
CDR3aa: CASGGLGLEQFF

j_gene: TRBJ1-2
len: 16
d_gene: TRBD1
abundance: .
v_gene: TRBV4-3
CDR3nt: TGCGCCAGCAGCCAATACGGGACAGGGACTAACTATGGCTACACCTTC
CDR3aa: CASSQYGTGTNYGYTF

j_gene: TRBJ1-6
len: 14
d_gene: .
abundance: few
v_gene: TRBV7-2
CDR3nt: TGTGCCAGCAGCTTAGATAATGGAGGATCACCCCTCCACTTT
CDR3aa: CASSLDNGGSPLHF

j_gene: TRBJ2-3
len: 13
d_gene: .
abundance: .
v_gene: TRBV2
CDR3nt: TGTGCCCTGGGGCGGGAAGCAGGAGATACGCAGTATTTT
CDR3aa: CALGREAGDTQYF

j_gene: TRBJ2-3
len: 17
d_gene: TRBD2
abundance: .
v_gene: TRBV7-9
CDR3nt: TGTGCCAGCAGCTCTTACGGCAACGGGCGGGAGCTAGATACGCAGTATTTT
CDR3aa: CASSSYGNGRELDTQYF

j_gene: TRBJ2-5
len: 16
d_gene: TRBD2
abundance: once
v_gene: TRBV7-8
CDR3nt: TGTGCCAGCATAAAGACCCGGACTAGCGGGAGTGAGACCCAGTACTTC
CDR3aa: CASIKTRTSGSETQYF

j_gene: TRBJ2-1
len: 18
d_gene: .
abundance: few
v_gene: TRBV4-3
CDR3nt: TGCGCCAGCAGCCAAGATCTGGGGCGGCGTTTGTCCTACAATGAGCAGTTCTTC
CDR3aa: CASSQDLGRRLSYNEQFF

j_gene: TRBJ2-3
len: 16
d_gene: .
abundance: few
v_gene: TRBV9
CDR3nt: TGTGCCAGCAGCGTAGCTGGAGGGACCCACACAGATACGCAGTATTTT
CDR3aa: CASSVAGGTHTDTQYF

j_gene: TRBJ2-1
len: 16
d_gene: TRBD2
abundance: .
v_gene: TRBV29-1
CDR3nt: TGCAGCGTTGAAGCACGGAGCGGGGCCTCCTACAATGAGCAGTTCTTC
CDR3aa: CSVEARSGASYNEQFF

j_gene: TRBJ2-1
len: 15
d_gene: .
abundance: .
v_gene: TRBV5-1
CDR3nt: TGCGCCAGCAGCTGGGCCTTTACCTCCTACAATGAGCAGTTCTTC
CDR3aa: CASSWAFTSYNEQFF

j_gene: TRBJ2-3
len: 10
d_gene: .
abundance: .
v_gene: TRBV18
CDR3nt: TGTGCCAGCTCAAGGGATACGCAGTATTTT
CDR3aa: CASSRDTQYF

j_gene: TRBJ1-2
len: 13
d_gene: TRBD1
abundance: .
v_gene: TRBV7-2
CDR3nt: TGTGCCAGCAACCAGGGACAGAACTATGGCTACACCTTC
CDR3aa: CASNQGQNYGYTF

j_gene: TRBJ2-5
len: 14
d_gene: .
abundance: few
v_gene: TRBV18
CDR3nt: TGTGCCAGCTCACCTAGGACCGGCCAAGAGACCCAGTACTTC
CDR3aa: CASSPRTGQETQYF

j_gene: TRBJ2-7
len: 12
d_gene: .
abundance: .
v_gene: TRBV29-1
CDR3nt: TGCAGCGTAGCAGGGGAGGCGGGGGAGCAGTACTTC
CDR3aa: CSVAGEAGEQYF

j_gene: TRBJ1-2
len: 11
d_gene: .
abundance: .
v_gene: TRBV4-2
CDR3nt: TGTGCCAGCAGCCACCCATATGGCTACACCTTC
CDR3aa: CASSHPYGYTF

j_gene: TRBJ1-4
len: 12
d_gene: .
abundance: .
v_gene: TRBV2
CDR3nt: TGTGCCAGCAGTGACTCAAGCGAAAAACTGTTTTTT
CDR3aa: CASSDSSEKLFF

j_gene: TRBJ2-5
len: 16
d_gene: TRBD2
abundance: .
v_gene: TRBV9
CDR3nt: TGTGCCAGCAGCGCAAACTCGGGGGGGAACCAAGAGACCCAGTACTTC
CDR3aa: CASSANSGGNQETQYF

j_gene: TRBJ2-3
len: 18
d_gene: .
abundance: .
v_gene: TRBV5-1
CDR3nt: TGCGCCAGCAGCTTGGTCCCCAAACAGGCGGGGTCCACAGATACGCAGTATTTT
CDR3aa: CASSLVPKQAGSTDTQYF

j_gene: TRBJ1-6
len: 12
d_gene: .
abundance: few
v_gene: TRBV9
CDR3nt: TGTGCCAGTGGACAGCCAAATTCACCCCTCCACTTT
CDR3aa: CASGQPNSPLHF

j_gene: TRBJ2-3
len: 12
d_gene: TRBD1
abundance: few
v_gene: TRBV14
CDR3nt: TGTGCCAGCAGCCGGACAGGTCCAACGCAGTATTTT
CDR3aa: CASSRTGPTQYF

j_gene: TRBJ1-1
len: 13
d_gene: .
abundance: few
v_gene: TRBV30
CDR3nt: TGTGCCTGGAGTTGGGGGGTGAACACTGAAGCTTTCTTT
CDR3aa: CAWSWGVNTEAFF

j_gene: TRBJ2-3
len: 16
d_gene: .
abundance: .
v_gene: TRBV4-1
CDR3nt: TGCGCCAGCAGCCACACAGGGAACCCCAGCACAGATACGCAGTATTTT
CDR3aa: CASSHTGNPSTDTQYF

j_gene: TRBJ1-5
len: 15
d_gene: TRBD1
abundance: .
v_gene: TRBV15
CDR3nt: TGTGCCACCAGCAGAGAGACAGGGTCGAATCAGCCCCAGCATTTT
CDR3aa: CATSRETGSNQPQHF

j_gene: TRBJ2-2
len: 16
d_gene: TRBD1
abundance: few
v_gene: TRBV7-8
CDR3nt: TGTGCCAGCAGCTCAAACAGGGGGCCTATCACCGGGGAGCTGTTTTTT
CDR3aa: CASSSNRGPITGELFF

j_gene: TRBJ2-6
len: 16
d_gene: .
abundance: .
v_gene: TRBV2
CDR3nt: TGTGCCAGCAGGTCGACTGAAGGCGCTGGGGCCAACGTCCTGACTTTC
CDR3aa: CASRSTEGAGANVLTF